The present T cell receptor (beta chain) was sequenced within a study of OX40 agonist ivuxolimab in advanced cancers. The wider study: Partial responses occurred in Three dose-escalation patients, one with hepatocellular carcinoma and two with cutaneous melanoma. Overall study results and limits: Expanded clones were, on average, more numerous among CD8+ T cells than CD4+.

The data were produced by immunoSEQ multiplex PCR, yet TCRdb's version contains in-frame clones alone and is incomplete. The sample yields just over 20,000 clones, more than 75% seen once. The CDR3 has 15 amino acids. Per germline, CDR1 KGHSH and CDR2 LQKENI. Trimming took 6 bases from V and 5 from J, leaving 18 bases between them. This clone was recorded a few times. The target antigen is unknown. This chain joins TRBV18 and TRBJ2-3; D uncertain. The TCR was taken from an adult with an advanced solid tumor such as melanoma, head and neck, liver or kidney cancer. The source was CD4+ or CD8+ T cells sorted from blood, collected in a trial of the OX40 agonist ivuxolimab. This CDR3 is CASSQPVPVGDTQYF. The CDR3 region has the DNA TGTGCCAGCTCCCAACCGGTCCCAGTGGGAGATACGCAGTATTTT.